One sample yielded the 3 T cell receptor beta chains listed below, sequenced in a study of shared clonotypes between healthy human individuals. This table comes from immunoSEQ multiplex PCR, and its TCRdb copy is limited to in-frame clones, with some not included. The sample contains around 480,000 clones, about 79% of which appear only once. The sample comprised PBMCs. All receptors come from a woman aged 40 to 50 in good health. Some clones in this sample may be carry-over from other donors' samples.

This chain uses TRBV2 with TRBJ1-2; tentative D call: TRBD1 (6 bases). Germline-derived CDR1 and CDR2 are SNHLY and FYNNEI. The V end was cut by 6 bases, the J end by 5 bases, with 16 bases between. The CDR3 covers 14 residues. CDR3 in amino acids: CASRFSGGSYGYTF. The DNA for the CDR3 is TGTGCCAGCAGATTTTCGGGGGGCAGTTATGGCTACACCTTC.

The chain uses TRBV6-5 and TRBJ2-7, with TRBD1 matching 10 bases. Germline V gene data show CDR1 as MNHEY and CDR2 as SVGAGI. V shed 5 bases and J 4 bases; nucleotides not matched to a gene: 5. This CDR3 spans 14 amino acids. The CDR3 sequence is CASSAGTGVYEQYF. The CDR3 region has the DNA TGTGCCAGCAGTGCCGGGACAGGGGTTTACGAGCAGTACTTC.

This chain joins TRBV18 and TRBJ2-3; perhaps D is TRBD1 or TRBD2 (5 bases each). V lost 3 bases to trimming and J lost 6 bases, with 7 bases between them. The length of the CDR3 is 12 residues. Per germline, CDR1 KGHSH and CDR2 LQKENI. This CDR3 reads CASSPGADTQYF. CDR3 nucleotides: TGTGCCAGCTCACCCGGGGCCGATACGCAGTATTTT. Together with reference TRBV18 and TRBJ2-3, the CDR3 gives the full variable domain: NAGVMQNPRHLVRRRGQEARLRCSPMKGHSHVYWYRQLPEEGLKFMVYLQKENIIDESGMPKERFSAEFPKEGPSILRIQQVVRGDSAAYFCASSPGADTQYFGPGTRLTVL.